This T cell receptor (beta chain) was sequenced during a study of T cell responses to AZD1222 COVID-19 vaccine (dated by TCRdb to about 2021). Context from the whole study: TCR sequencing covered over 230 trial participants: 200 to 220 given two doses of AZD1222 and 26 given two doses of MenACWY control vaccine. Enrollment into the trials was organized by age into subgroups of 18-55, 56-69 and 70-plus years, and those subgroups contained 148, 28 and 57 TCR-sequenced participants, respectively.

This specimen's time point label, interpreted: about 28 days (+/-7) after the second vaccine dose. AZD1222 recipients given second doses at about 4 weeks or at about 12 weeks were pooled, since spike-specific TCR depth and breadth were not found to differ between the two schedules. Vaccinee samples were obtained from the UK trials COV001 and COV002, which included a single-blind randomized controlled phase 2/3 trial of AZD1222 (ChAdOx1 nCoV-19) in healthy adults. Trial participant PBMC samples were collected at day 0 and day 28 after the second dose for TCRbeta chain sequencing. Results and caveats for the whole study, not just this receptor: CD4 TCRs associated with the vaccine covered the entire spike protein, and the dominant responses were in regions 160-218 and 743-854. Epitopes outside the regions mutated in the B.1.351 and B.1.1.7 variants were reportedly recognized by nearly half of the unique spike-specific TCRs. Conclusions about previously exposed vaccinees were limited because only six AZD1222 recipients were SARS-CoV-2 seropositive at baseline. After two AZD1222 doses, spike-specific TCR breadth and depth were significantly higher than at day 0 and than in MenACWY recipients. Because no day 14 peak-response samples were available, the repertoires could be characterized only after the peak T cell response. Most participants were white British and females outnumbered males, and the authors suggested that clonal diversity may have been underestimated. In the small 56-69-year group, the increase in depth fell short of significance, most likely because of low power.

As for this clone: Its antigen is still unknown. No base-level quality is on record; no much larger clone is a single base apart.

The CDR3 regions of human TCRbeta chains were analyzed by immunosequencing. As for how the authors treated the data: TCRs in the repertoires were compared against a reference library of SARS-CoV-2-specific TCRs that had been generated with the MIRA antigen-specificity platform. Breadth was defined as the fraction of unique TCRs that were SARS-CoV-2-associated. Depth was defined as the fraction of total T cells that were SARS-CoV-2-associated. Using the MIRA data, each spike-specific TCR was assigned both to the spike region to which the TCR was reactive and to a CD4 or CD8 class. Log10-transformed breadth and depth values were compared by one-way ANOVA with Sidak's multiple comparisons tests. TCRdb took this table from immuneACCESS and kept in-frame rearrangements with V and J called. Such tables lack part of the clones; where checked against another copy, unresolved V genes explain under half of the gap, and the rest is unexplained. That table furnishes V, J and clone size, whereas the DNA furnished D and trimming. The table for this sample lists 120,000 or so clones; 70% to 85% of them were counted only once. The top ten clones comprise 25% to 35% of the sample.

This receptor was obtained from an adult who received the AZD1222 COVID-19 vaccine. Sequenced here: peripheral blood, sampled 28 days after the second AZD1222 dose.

The nucleotide sequence reads as follows: TGCGCCACTACCAAGAACATGAACACTGAAGCTTTCTTT. Protein translation: CATTKNMNTEAFF. The rearrangement combines TRBV10-1 with TRBJ1-1; the D gene identity is not certain. The CDR3 contains 13 residues, cysteine and phenylalanine counted. Just the 39-base CDR3 DNA is kept, in frame starting at base 1. The junction shows trimming of 10 bases on V and 0 bases on J, plus 12 bases between the germline ends. The germline V gene (reference sequence) specifies WNHNN as CDR1 and SYGVQD as CDR2.